This T cell receptor (beta chain) was retrieved from a study of early T cells in non-severe SARS-CoV-2 infection. Study overall: Sequenced bulk RNA came from whole blood that was unsorted, and chains were unpaired. Notes on the study in general: Database matching using VDJdb favored anti-spike CD8 responses, with private and CD4 specificities left missing.

Attachment of unique molecular identifiers to individual cDNA molecules was performed. Using its own MiXCR run on the 5' RACE reads, TCRdb lists one record per CDR3 protein. Among approximately 66,000 distinct CDR3 sequences listed, about 12% were seen once. This clonotype was seen repeatedly, ten times or more. The antigen remains unidentified. CDR3 size: 14 residues. The V gene lost 1 base and the J gene lost 6 bases, with 10 bases spanning the gap. The germline V gene encodes CDR1 SGHVS and CDR2 FQNEAQ. This clonotype was obtained from an adult who was a healthcare worker with PCR-confirmed SARS-CoV-2 infection or an uninfected control (not recorded which). The donor label of this sample is uncertain. The chain carries TRBV7-8 and TRBJ2-1; a weak D match, TRBD1 (6 bases). The sample consisted of whole blood, taken at baseline. DNA for the CDR3: TGTGCCAGCAGCTTAGGTCAGGGGCCCAATGAGCAGTTCTTC. Protein: CASSLGQGPNEQFF.